This T cell receptor (beta chain) is drawn from a study of cytomegalovirus exposure and HLA in healthy donors. Notes on the study in general: Data from an earlier analysis indicated that most TCR beta V segments were productive either about 87% or about 30% of the time. A later examination showed that TCR association rates differed by HLA locus, with DRB1 most and HLA-C fewest. The authors assumed roughly uniform sequencing depth across donors for presence/absence analyses.

Deletions cut 4 bases from V and 6 bases from J, with 15 bases between. Germline CDR1 is SGHNT and CDR2 is YYREEE (reference sequence). The CDR3 runs to 14 residues. This clone has a handful of counts. The antigen remains unidentified. 13 Jbeta primers and 60 Vbeta primers were used for the PCR. Assay used: immunoSEQ multiplex PCR; TCRdb lists only in-frame clones, some missing. The sample contains about 200,000 clones, 70% of which appear only once. The sample taken for sequencing was PBMCs. The chain couples TRBV5-4 to TRBJ2-3, with D possibly TRBD1 on 6 matching bases. The TCR sequence derives from a man aged 35 to 55 in good health and CMV-seropositive. This CDR3 reads CASSPGAGVDTQYF. For the CDR3, the DNA is TGTGCCAGCAGCCCCGGGGCAGGGGTCGATACGCAGTATTTT.